Below, 20 T cell receptor beta chains from the same sample are listed, as sequenced in a study of T cell responses to AZD1222 COVID-19 vaccine. Assay: immunoSEQ multiplex PCR; the TCRdb copy retains only in-frame clones and omits some. This repertoire shows under 150,000 clones, 92% found once; its top ten account for about 10%. Material: peripheral blood, obtained 28 days after the second AZD1222 dose. Receptors were obtained from an adult who received the AZD1222 COVID-19 vaccine.

The rearrangement uses TRBV14 and TRBJ2-1, with 9 bases identical to TRBD2. This CDR3 has 17 residues. The ends lost 4 bases at V and 9 bases at J; junction bases unmatched: 16. Germline-derived CDR1 and CDR2 are SGHDN and FVKESK. The CDR3 loop is CASSLSILAGTLSEQFF. CDR3 coding DNA: TGTGCCAGCAGCCTCTCGATTCTAGCGGGGACCCTGTCTGAGCAGTTCTTC.

The V call is TRBV6-2 or TRBV6-3, the J call TRBJ2-1; 8 bases map to TRBD1. The CDR3 covers 20 residues. Trimming removed 2 bases from V and 1 base from J; junction bases left unmatched: 16. The germline V gene encodes CDR1 MNHEY and CDR2 SVGEGT. The CDR3 is CASSYLRAGQGKGSYNEQFF. In DNA, the CDR3 is TGTGCCAGCAGTTACCTTAGGGCCGGACAGGGTAAAGGTTCCTACAATGAGCAGTTCTTC.

V and J are TRBV19 and TRBJ1-5; D gene unclear. V was shortened by 7 bases and J by 0 bases, with 10 bases between the two germline ends. CDR1 is LNHDA, CDR2 SQIVND, per germline (reference sequence). The CDR3 length is 14 residues. CDR3: CASTSANSNQPQHF. CDR3 DNA sequence: TGTGCCAGTACTTCAGCTAATAGCAATCAGCCCCAGCATTTT.

V is TRBV7-6 and J is TRBJ2-3; D might be TRBD2 (5 bases). Germline V lookup: CDR1 SGHVS, CDR2 FNYEAQ. The CDR3 is 13 amino acids. V shed 7 bases and J shed 1 base, with 9 bases lying between them. The CDR3 spells CASTGWGTDTQYF. CDR3 nucleotide sequence: TGTGCCAGCACGGGGTGGGGCACAGATACGCAGTATTTT.

This chain links TRBV19 with TRBJ1-2; D may be TRBD1 (6 bases). Germline CDR1 reads LNHDA; CDR2 reads SQIVND (reference sequence). The CDR3 totals 19 residues. Trimming removed 1 base from V and 8 bases from J, with 29 bases in between. In DNA form, the CDR3 reads TGTGCCAGTAGTATAGGGCGGGCCGAGCCCGGGGACAACCCGAAGGGCTACACCTTC. As protein: CASSIGRAEPGDNPKGYTF.

The chain carries TRBV7-2 and TRBJ2-2; 9 positions match TRBD2. Trimming removed 5 bases from V and 2 bases from J; junction bases left unmatched: 12. Germline values: CDR1 SGHTA, CDR2 FQGNSA. The CDR3 consists of 18 residues. In DNA form, the CDR3 reads TGTGCCAGCAGCGGATCGAGATTTAGCGGGGGTAACACCGGGGAGCTGTTTTTT. Protein product: CASSGSRFSGGNTGELFF.

The chain uses TRBV27 and TRBJ2-1; either TRBD1 or TRBD2 may fit D (5 bases each). V lost 2 bases and J 4 bases, leaving 9 bases between the germline ends. The CDR3 is 14 residues long. Germline CDR1 and CDR2: MNHEY and SMNVEV (reference sequence). The CDR3 loop is CASSLGGPYNEQFF. The DNA for the CDR3 is TGTGCCAGCAGTTTAGGGGGTCCGTACAATGAGCAGTTCTTC.

V usage is TRBV4-1 and J usage is TRBJ2-7, with D unresolved. The V end lost 1 base, the J end lost 2 bases, and 12 bases lay between the germline ends. Per germline, CDR1 MGHRA and CDR2 YSYEKL. The CDR3 length is 15 residues. The CDR3 nucleotides read TGCGCCAGCAGCCAAGGTCGGGTGGGTACCTACGAGCAGTACTTC. It yields the protein CASSQGRVGTYEQYF.

This clone occurred once. V usage is TRBV3-1 (or the pseudogene TRBV3-2) and J usage is TRBJ2-7, with TRBD1 as a possible D gene (6 bases). From germline, CDR1 is LGHDT and CDR2 YNNKEL (reference sequence). V was cut by 6 bases and J by 7 bases, with 16 bases left in between. This CDR3 region has 13 residues. This CDR3 is CASRSGQFGEQYF. The CDR3 coding sequence is TGTGCCAGCAGGTCGGGACAATTCGGAGAGCAGTACTTC.

V and J are TRBV18 and TRBJ1-5; D might be TRBD1 (5 bases). The CDR3 contains 15 residues. V gave up 4 bases and J gave up 5 bases, with 15 bases separating them. Germline CDR1 KGHSH, CDR2 LQKENI. The CDR3 loop is CASSLAGGADQPQHF. The CDR3 nucleotides are TGTGCCAGCTCACTTGCGGGCGGGGCAGATCAGCCCCAGCATTTT.

The chain employs TRBV10-3 and TRBJ1-3; unclear D gene. The CDR3 totals 12 residues. The V end lost 10 bases, the J end lost 3 bases, and 10 bases lay between the germline ends. CDR1 ENHRY and CDR2 SYGVKD come from the germline V gene. The CDR3 nucleotides read TGTGCCACCCTAGGGAGTGGAAACACCATATATTTT. Translated, it gives CATLGSGNTIYF.

Here the CDR3 reads CASIRQTPMNTEAFF. In nucleotides, the CDR3 is TGTGCCAGTATCAGGCAGACTCCAATGAACACTGAAGCTTTCTTT. The V gene is TRBV19, the J gene TRBJ1-1; D call uncertain. With 7 bases removed from V and 0 bases from J, the gap between germline ends came to 15 bases. CDR1 is LNHDA, CDR2 SQIVND, per germline (reference sequence). The length of the CDR3 is 15 residues.

This clone was seen a single time. The genes are TRBV3-1 (or the pseudogene TRBV3-2) and TRBJ2-1, with TRBD2 identical over 13 bases. The CDR3 runs to 17 residues. The V segment lost 4 bases and the J segment 9 bases; nucleotides outside the gene matches: 12. The germline gives CDR1 LGHDT, CDR2 YNNKEL (reference sequence). CDR3 DNA: TGTGCCAGCAGCCCTAGGACTAGCGGGAGAAAGGGCGGTGAGCAGTTCTTC. Its protein is CASSPRTSGRKGGEQFF.

The rearrangement links TRBV27 to TRBJ1-1; D is unresolved. V lost 6 bases to trimming and J lost 1 base, with 6 bases between them. Germline lookup yields CDR1 MNHEY and CDR2 SMNVEV (reference sequence). The CDR3 spans 12 residues. CDR3 amino acids: CASREGNTEAFF. CDR3 coding DNA: TGTGCCAGCAGGGAAGGGAACACTGAAGCTTTCTTT.

In DNA form, the CDR3 reads TGTGCCAGCAGTTACTACCCTGGGGCAGGGAACACTGAAGCTTTCTTT. Translating gives CASSYYPGAGNTEAFF. The chain has TRBV6-2 or TRBV6-3 and TRBJ1-1, with D tentatively TRBD1 (5 bases). V shed 1 base and J shed 1 base, with 13 bases lying between them. CDR1 is MNHEY, CDR2 SVGEGT, per germline. This CDR3 region has 16 residues.

This clone came up once. The rearrangement uses TRBV15 and TRBJ2-2; TRBD1 agrees at 10 bases. The germline V gene encodes CDR1 LNHNV and CDR2 YYDKDF (reference sequence). The CDR3 covers 17 residues. V shed 1 base, J shed 3 bases, and the junction held 5 bases outside the gene matches. The CDR3 nucleotides are TGTGCCACCAGCAGAGGCCGCGGGACAGGGGACACCGGGGAGCTGTTTTTT. Protein product: CATSRGRGTGDTGELFF.

The chain combines TRBV7-9 with TRBJ1-3; maybe TRBD1 (6 bases). V was shortened by 5 bases and J by 1 base, with 12 bases between the two germline ends. Germline CDR1 reads SEHNR; CDR2 reads FQNEAQ (reference sequence). The CDR3 spans 15 residues. The CDR3 loop reads CASSAHRESGNTIYF. The CDR3, as DNA: TGTGCCAGCAGCGCCCACAGGGAGTCTGGAAACACCATATATTTT.

This chain joins TRBV7-9 and TRBJ1-2; D gene uncertain. Germline lookup yields CDR1 SEHNR and CDR2 FQNEAQ (reference sequence). V was trimmed by 1 base and J by 7 bases, leaving 19 bases between them. This CDR3 comprises 16 residues. The CDR3, as DNA: TGTGCCAGCAGCTTAGTTAAGAACCAGCCACATCTTGGCTACACCTTC. Residues: CASSLVKNQPHLGYTF.

This clone came up once. The chain joins TRBV30 to TRBJ1-4, with TRBD1 matching over 7 bases. This CDR3 spans 15 amino acids. V shed 0 bases and J 4 bases; nucleotides not matched to a gene: 5. The germline gives CDR1 GTSNPN, CDR2 SVGIG (reference sequence). The CDR3 bases are TGTGCCTGGAGTGTAAGGGGACAGCGTAATGAAAAACTGTTTTTT. This sequence encodes CAWSVRGQRNEKLFF.

J is TRBJ1-2 and V is TRBV7-6, with D perhaps TRBD1 (5 bases). V gave up 3 bases and J gave up 8 bases, with 13 bases separating them. CDR1 SGHVS and CDR2 FNYEAQ come from the germline V gene. The CDR3 spans 13 residues. CDR3 nucleotides: TGTGCCAGCAGCTTGGCCCTACGGGGGGGCTACACCTTC. It translates to CASSLALRGGYTF. The full variable domain, its missing parts supplied by reference TRBV7-6 and TRBJ1-2, is GAGVSQSPRYKVTKRGQDVALRCDPISGHVSLYWYRQALGQGPEFLTYFNYEAQQDKSGLPNDRFSAERPEGSISTLTIQRTEQRDSAMYRCASSLALRGGYTFGSGTRLTVV.